A single T cell receptor beta chain is shown here with its context. Assay: immunoSEQ multiplex PCR; the TCRdb copy retains only in-frame clones and omits some. The data hold some 190,000 clones, with roughly three quarters observed a single time. The CDR3 runs to 13 residues. Germline V gene lookup returns CDR1 MGHRA and CDR2 YSYEKL. Between the trimmed V and J ends, which lost 0 bases and 6 bases, there was a span of 7 bases. The data were taken from a study of blood T cell repertoires in COVID-19. Sequenced input: peripheral blood. The chain recombines TRBV4-1 with TRBJ2-3, with D perhaps TRBD1 (5 bases). The origin of this receptor is a woman in her forties or fifties with active or convalescent COVID-19. The CDR3 reads CASSQEQADTQYF. For the CDR3, the DNA is TGCGCCAGCAGCCAAGAACAGGCGGATACGCAGTATTTT.